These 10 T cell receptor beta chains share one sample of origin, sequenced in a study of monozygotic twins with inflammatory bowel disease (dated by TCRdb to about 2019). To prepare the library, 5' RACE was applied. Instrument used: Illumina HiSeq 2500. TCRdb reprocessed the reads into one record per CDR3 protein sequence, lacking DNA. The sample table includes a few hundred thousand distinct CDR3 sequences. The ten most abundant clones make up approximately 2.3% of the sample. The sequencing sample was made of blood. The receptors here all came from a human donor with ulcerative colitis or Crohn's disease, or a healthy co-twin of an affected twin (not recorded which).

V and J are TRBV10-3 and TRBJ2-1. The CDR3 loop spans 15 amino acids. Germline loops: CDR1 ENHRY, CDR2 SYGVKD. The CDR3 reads CAISDWPNPHNEQFF.

CDR3 loop: CASSPALAGGRGEQFF. The rearrangement uses TRBV3-1 and TRBJ2-1; the TCRdb call, TRBD2, lacks DNA for checking. The CDR3 extends over 16 amino acids. Germline V CDR1 and CDR2: LGHDT, YNNKEL (reference sequence).

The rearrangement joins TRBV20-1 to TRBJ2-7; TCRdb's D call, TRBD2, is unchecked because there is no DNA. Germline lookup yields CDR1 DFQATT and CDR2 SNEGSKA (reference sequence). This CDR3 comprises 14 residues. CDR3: CSARDQRERYEQYF.

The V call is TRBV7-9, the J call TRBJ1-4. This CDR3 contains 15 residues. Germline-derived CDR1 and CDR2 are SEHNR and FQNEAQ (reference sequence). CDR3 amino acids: CASSARLARNEKLFF.

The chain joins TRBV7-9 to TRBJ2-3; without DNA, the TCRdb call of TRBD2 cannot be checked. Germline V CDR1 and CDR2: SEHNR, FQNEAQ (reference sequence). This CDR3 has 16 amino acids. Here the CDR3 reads CASSTTSGRALDTQYF.

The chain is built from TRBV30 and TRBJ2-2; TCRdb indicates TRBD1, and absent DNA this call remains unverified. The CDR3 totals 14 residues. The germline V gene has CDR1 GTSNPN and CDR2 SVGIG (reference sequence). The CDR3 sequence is CASAGTERTGELFF.

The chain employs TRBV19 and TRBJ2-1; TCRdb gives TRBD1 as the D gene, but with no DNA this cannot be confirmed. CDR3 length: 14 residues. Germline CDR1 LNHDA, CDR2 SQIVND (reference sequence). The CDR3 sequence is CASKVRGVYNEQFF.

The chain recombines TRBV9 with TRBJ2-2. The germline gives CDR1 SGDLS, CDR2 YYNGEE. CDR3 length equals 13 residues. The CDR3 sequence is CASSVGTTGELFF.

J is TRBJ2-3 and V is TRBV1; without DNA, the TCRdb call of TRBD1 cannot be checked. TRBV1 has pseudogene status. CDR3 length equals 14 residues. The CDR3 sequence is CTSSQAGDTDTQYF.

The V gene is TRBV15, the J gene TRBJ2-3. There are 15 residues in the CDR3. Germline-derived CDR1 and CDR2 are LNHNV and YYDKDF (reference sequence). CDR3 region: CATSRDRQVVDTQYF.